One and the same sample provided the 7 T cell receptor beta chains below, sequenced in a study of blood T cells in healthy people across ages (dated by TCRdb to the mid-2010s). The method was 5' RACE. A second PCR of roughly 6 to 11 cycles was run with a J-beta primer mix and a sample-barcoded 5' primer. TCRdb trimmed the raw reads at Q25, called clones with MiXCR and kept productive beta chains. Rows matching on CDR3 protein sequence are summarized as one entry with the most common DNA and genes. Counted in this sample were around 1,900,000 distinct CDR3 sequences; roughly 43% of them appeared once. About 21% of the sample is taken by the ten largest. Sequenced input: blood. Every receptor here comes from a human donor in good health.

This clonotype has only a few counts. This chain joins TRBV6-6 and TRBJ2-7; D gene ambiguous. Germline V lookup: CDR1 MNHNY, CDR2 SVGAGI (reference sequence). CDR3 size: 14 residues. V dropped 4 bases and J dropped 7 bases, with 17 bases sitting between them. CDR3 in amino acids: CASSSQSGTEEQYF. The CDR3 DNA reads as TGTGCCAGCAGTTCCCAATCGGGCACGGAAGAGCAGTACTTC.

This clonotype has a handful of counts. V and J are TRBV12-3 or TRBV12-4 and TRBJ2-7; D might be TRBD2 (5 bases). V was trimmed by 6 bases and J by 3 bases, leaving 12 bases between them. The CDR3 is 13 amino acids. The CDR3 nucleotides are TGTGCCAGCAGCATCCCCGGGGTCTACGAGCAGTACTTC. It is translated as CASSIPGVYEQYF.

The chain is built from TRBV4-3 and TRBJ2-2; a possible D gene is TRBD1 (6 bases). The CDR3 is 15 residues long. V was clipped by 1 base and J by 3 bases, with 9 bases between them. From germline, CDR1 is LGHNA and CDR2 YSLEER. The CDR3 DNA reads as TGCGCCAGCAGCCAAGTGGACAGTGACACCGGGGAGCTGTTTTTT. Translation gives CASSQVDSDTGELFF.

The chain joins TRBV28 to TRBJ2-1; 10 nucleotides line up with TRBD1. The CDR3 has 19 residues. Losses at the gene ends were 4 bases for V and 2 bases for J; bases not matched to a gene: 14. From germline, CDR1 is MDHEN and CDR2 SYDVKM. CDR3 coding DNA: TGTGCCAGCAGTTCCCCTTTGTGGGGACAGGGGAGGCCCTACAATGAGCAGTTCTTC. The encoded protein is CASSSPLWGQGRPYNEQFF.

The chain is built from TRBV6-2 or TRBV6-3 and TRBJ1-5; D is ambiguous. The CDR3 is 12 amino acids. The V end lost 5 bases, the J end lost 6 bases, and 8 bases lay between the germline ends. Germline lookup yields CDR1 MNHEY and CDR2 SVGEGT. CDR3: CASSPTIQPQHF. The CDR3 nucleotides are TGTGCCAGCAGTCCAACGATTCAGCCCCAGCATTTT.

The genes are TRBV6-5 and TRBJ2-7, with D possibly being TRBD1 (6 bases). The ends were cut back, 0 bases at V and 2 bases at J, with 23 bases in the middle. The CDR3 is 19 residues long. Germline V lookup: CDR1 MNHEY, CDR2 SVGAGI. CDR3 sequence reads: CASSYSSTGSLNRAYEQYF. The CDR3 nucleotides read TGTGCCAGCAGTTACTCGTCTACGGGGAGCCTTAACAGGGCCTACGAGCAGTACTTC.

This clonotype was seen only once. Being one base from a much bigger clone, this may be a read error. The genes are TRBV6-5 and TRBJ2-5; possibly TRBD1 for D (5 bases). The J call may be wrong; the DNA end is better matched by TRBJ2-7. The germline gives CDR1 MNHEY, CDR2 SVGAGI. This CDR3 has 13 residues. The CDR3 here is CASSFQGPCEQYF. The DNA for the CDR3 is TGTGCCAGCAGTTTCCAGGGTCCCTGCGAGCAGTACTTC.